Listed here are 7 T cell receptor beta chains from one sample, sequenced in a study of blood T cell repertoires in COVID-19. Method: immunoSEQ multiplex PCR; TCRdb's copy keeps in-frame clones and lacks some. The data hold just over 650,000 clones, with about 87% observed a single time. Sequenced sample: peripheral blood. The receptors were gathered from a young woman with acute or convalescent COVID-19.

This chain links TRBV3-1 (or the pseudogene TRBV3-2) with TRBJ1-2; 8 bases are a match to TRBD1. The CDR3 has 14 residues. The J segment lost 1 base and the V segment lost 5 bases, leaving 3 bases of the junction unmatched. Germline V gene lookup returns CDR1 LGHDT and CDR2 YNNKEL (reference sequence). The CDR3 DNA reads TGTGCCAGCAGCGTCGGACAGGGTAACTATGGCTACACCTTC. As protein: CASSVGQGNYGYTF.

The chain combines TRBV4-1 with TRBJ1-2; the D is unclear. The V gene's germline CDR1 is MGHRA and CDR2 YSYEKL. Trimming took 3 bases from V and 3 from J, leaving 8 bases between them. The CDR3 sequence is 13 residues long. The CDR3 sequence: CASSHPLYYGYTF. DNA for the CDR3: TGCGCCAGCAGCCATCCCTTGTACTATGGCTACACCTTC.

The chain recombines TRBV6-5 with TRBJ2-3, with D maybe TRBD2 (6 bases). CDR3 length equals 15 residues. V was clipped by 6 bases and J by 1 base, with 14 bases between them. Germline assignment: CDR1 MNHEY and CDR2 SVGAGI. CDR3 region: CASRASGLRTDTQYF. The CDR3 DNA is TGTGCCAGCAGGGCTTCGGGACTTCGCACAGATACGCAGTATTTT.

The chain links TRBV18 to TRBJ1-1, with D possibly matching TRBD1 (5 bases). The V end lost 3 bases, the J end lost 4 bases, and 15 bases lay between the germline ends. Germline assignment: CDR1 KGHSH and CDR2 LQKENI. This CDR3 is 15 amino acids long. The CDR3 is CASSPRQKGATEAFF. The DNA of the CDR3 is TGTGCCAGCTCACCTCGACAGAAAGGGGCCACTGAAGCTTTCTTT.

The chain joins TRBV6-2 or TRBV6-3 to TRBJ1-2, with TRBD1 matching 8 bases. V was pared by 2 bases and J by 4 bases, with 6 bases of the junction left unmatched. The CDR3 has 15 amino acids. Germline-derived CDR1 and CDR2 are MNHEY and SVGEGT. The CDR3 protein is CASSYGGQGSYGYTF. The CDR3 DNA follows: TGTGCCAGCAGTTACGGCGGACAGGGCTCCTATGGCTACACCTTC.

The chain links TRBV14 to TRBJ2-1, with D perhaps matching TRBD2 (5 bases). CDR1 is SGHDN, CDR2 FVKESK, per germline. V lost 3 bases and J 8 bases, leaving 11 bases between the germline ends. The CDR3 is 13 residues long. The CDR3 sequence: CASSQHSVHEQFF. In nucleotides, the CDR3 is TGTGCCAGCAGCCAGCATAGCGTCCATGAGCAGTTCTTC.

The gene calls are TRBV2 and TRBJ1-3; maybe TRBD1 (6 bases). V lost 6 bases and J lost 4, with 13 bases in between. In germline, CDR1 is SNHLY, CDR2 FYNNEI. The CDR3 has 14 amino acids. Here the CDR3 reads CASRDSLGGNTIYF. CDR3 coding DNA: TGTGCCAGCAGGGACAGCTTGGGGGGAAACACCATATATTTT.